A selection of T cell receptor beta chains follows, all from one sample in a study of blood T cell repertoires in COVID-19. Sequencing was performed with immunoSEQ multiplex PCR; in TCRdb, only in-frame clones are kept and a portion is missing. The top ten hold under 6% of the sample, which has approximately 70,000 clones, over 75% seen once. The sample comprised peripheral blood. These receptors originate from a human donor in a cohort sampled during active COVID-19. Each CDR3 is given with its conserved first and last residue. The D gene is left open where the match is weak.

d_call	v_call	cdr3_aa
TRBD1	TRBV27	CASSLDRGTYEQYF
TRBD1	TRBV6-5	CAAGQGSATQYF
NA	TRBV2	CATHYRGTYEQYF
TRBD1	TRBV28	CASSLEGQGVGGYTF
TRBD2	TRBV4-1	CASSRWTSARTYEQYF
NA	TRBV7-2	CASSLGLNTGELFF
NA	TRBV28	CASSRSGAYTVTTMNTEAFF
NA	TRBV7-8	CASSLEMGNANEKLFF
NA	TRBV5-4	CASSLPRAEWGNTIYF
TRBD1	TRBV7-8	CASSQPGTGIRELFF
NA	TRBV5-1	CASSLEASPSEAFF
TRBD1	TRBV27	CASSRQTSGTGITDTQYF
TRBD1	TRBV19	CASSIPTFTGTDEAFF
NA	TRBV29-1	CSARPGHSQETQYF
TRBD1	TRBV7-9	CASSLLTGEKLFF
NA	TRBV29-1	CSAPPPGTGELFF
NA	TRBV7-2	CASSARISYEQYF
NA	TRBV6-5	CASGRNYGYTF
NA	TRBV28	CASSLSEIIHPLNYGYTF
TRBD1	TRBV5-1	CASSFDRGYGYTF
TRBD2	TRBV3-1/TRBV3-2	CASSHSGGTDTQYF
TRBD1	TRBV2	CASATGGSEKLFF
TRBD1	TRBV15	CATSRDERDRVGNQPQHF
TRBD1	TRBV6-6	CASSSRDRQETQYF
NA	TRBV27	CASSLRGIRAEAFF
NA	TRBV7-2	CASSSGLVNEKLFF
TRBD1	TRBV5-6	CASSQAGQGANEQFF
NA	TRBV6-2/TRBV6-3	CASSLQSIPLHF
TRBD2	TRBV3-1/TRBV3-2	CASSHSGGAETQYF
NA	TRBV12-3/TRBV12-4	CASSLALNYEQYF
NA	TRBV5-1	CASSSGSSYEQYF
NA	TRBV2	CASVRGAESTDTQYF
NA	TRBV3-1/TRBV3-2	CASSPMAATREKLFF
NA	TRBV30	CAWSVHRDQPQHF
TRBD1	TRBV9	CASSVAKGASSPLHF
NA	TRBV11-2	CASSLSGAYEQYF
TRBD1	TRBV5-4	CASSTGQGFYGYTF
TRBD2	TRBV3-1/TRBV3-2	CASRQAASGVYNEQFF
TRBD2	TRBV7-3	CASSPQGLAGENGDTQYF
NA	TRBV15	CATSVRGTGELFF
NA	TRBV19	CASSILQGGNQPQHF
NA	TRBV6-5	CASRGLLGGDQPQHF
NA	TRBV19	CASSSLRDIYSDPYEQYF
NA	TRBV19	CASSIRGREPQETQYF
NA	TRBV4-1	CASSQEGVPGSTDTQYF
TRBD2	TRBV5-1	CASSPVSGGLPVWDEQFF
NA	TRBV19	CASSNPMGGAGQPQHF
NA	TRBV18	CASSQQQGNTIYF